This T cell receptor beta chain was captured in a study of blood T cells in healthy people across ages. Study observations and caveats: More naive CD4+ cells and higher diversity were found in long-lived than in aged donors. Estimates of total diversity, which came from one million sequenced T cells, were considered to be underestimates.

Combining a sample-barcoded 5' primer with a J-beta primer mix, a second PCR ran for roughly 7 to 11 cycles. TCRdb reprocessed the 5' RACE reads with MiXCR, giving one entry per CDR3 protein. The repertoire holds around 1.1 million distinct CDR3 sequences, with 35% to 45% as singletons. Details on this clonotype: The antigen remains undetermined.

The sample consisted of blood. The origin of this receptor is a man younger than 35 in good health.

The CDR3 DNA reads as TGTGCCAGCAGTTTAGCTGGCGGGGGAGGGGAGACCCAGTACTTC. As protein: CASSLAGGGGETQYF. The rearrangement joins TRBV12-3 or TRBV12-4 to TRBJ2-5; 7 bases are shared with TRBD2. Germline trimming cut 0 bases from V and 5 bases from J; bases unmatched to any gene: 6. The CDR3 is 15 amino acids.